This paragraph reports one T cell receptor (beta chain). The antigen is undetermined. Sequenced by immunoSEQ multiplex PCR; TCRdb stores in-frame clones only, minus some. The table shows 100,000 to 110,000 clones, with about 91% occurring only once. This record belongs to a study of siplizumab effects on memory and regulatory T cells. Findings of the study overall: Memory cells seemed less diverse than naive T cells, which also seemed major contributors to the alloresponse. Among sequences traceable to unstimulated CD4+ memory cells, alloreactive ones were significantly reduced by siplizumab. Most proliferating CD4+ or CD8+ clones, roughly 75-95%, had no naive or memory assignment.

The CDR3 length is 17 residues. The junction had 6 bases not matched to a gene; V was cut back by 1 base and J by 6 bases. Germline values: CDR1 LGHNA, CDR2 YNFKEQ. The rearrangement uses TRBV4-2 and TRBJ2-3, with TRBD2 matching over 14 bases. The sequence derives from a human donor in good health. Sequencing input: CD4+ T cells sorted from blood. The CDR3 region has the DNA TGTGCCAGCAGCCAAGCCCCGACTAGCGGGGGGGAGGATACGCAGTATTTT. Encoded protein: CASSQAPTSGGEDTQYF.